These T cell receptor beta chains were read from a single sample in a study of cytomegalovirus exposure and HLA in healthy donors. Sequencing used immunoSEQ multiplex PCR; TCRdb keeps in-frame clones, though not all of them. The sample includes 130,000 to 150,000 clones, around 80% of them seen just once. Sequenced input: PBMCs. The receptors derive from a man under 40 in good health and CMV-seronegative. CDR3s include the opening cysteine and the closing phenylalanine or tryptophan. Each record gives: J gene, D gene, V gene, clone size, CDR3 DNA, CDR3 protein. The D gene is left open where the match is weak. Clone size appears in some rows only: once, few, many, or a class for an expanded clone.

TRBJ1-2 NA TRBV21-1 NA TGTGCCAGCAGCCTCCGGGACAGGGACTATGGCTACACCTTC CASSLRDRDYGYTF
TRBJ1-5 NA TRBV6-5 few TGTGCCAGCAGTGAACAGTCAGGCAATCAGCCCCAGCATTTT CASSEQSGNQPQHF
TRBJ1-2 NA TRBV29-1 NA TGCAGCGTTTCCAGGGGAACTAACTATGGCTACACCTTC CSVSRGTNYGYTF
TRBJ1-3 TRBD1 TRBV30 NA TGTGCCTGGAGCAGGGGGCACTCTGGAAACACCATATATTTT CAWSRGHSGNTIYF
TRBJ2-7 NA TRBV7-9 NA TGTGCCAGCAGCTTAGCTCTAGGGGGTCCTCTCTACGAGCAGTACTTC CASSLALGGPLYEQYF
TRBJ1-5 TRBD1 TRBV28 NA TGTGCCAGTACCACCGGGACAGTCAATCAGCCCCAGCATTTT CASTTGTVNQPQHF
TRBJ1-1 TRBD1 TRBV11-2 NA TGTGCCAGCAGCTGGGGGACAGGGGTGAACACTGAAGCTTTCTTT CASSWGTGVNTEAFF
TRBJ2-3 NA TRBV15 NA TGTGCCACCAGCAACCCTTCTGAGAGCACAGATACGCAGTATTTT CATSNPSESTDTQYF
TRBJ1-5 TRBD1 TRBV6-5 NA TGTGCCAGCAGACGGGACAGGCGTAGAGATCAGCCCCAGAATTTT CASRRDRRRDQPQNF
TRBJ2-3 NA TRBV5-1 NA TGCGCCAGCAGCTTGGCGCCCCTAAGCACAGATACGCAGTATTTT CASSLAPLSTDTQYF
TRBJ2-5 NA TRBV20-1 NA TGCAGTGCTAGACGTGAGACCCAGTACTTC CSARRETQYF
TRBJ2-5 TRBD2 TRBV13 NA TGTGCCAGCAGCTTAGTGCGAGCGGGAGGAGAGACCCAGTACTTC CASSLVRAGGETQYF
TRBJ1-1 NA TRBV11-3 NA TGTGCCAGCAGCTTAGTTGACGGGGATGAAGCTTTCTTT CASSLVDGDEAFF
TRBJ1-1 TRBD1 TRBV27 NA TGTGCCAGCAGTTTAAGGGGGCCCACTGAAGCTTTCTTT CASSLRGPTEAFF
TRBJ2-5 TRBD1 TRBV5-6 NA TGTGCCAGCAGCACCCTACGACAGGGGGCGGGGGAGACCCAGTACTTC CASSTLRQGAGETQYF
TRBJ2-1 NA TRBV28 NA TGTGCCAGCAGCACCGCTAAAGCGGCCCCGTCCAATGAGCAGTTCTTC CASSTAKAAPSNEQFF
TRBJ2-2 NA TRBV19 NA TGTGCCAGTAGTACTTCTACTAGGGTCCCCTCCGGGGAGCTGTTTTTT CASSTSTRVPSGELFF
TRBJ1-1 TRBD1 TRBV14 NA TGTGCCAGCAGCCACGACAGGGGGCCATGGGACACTGAAGCTTTCTTT CASSHDRGPWDTEAFF
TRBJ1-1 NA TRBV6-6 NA TGTGCCACCAACAGGGCCCCGAACACTGAAGCTTTCTTT CATNRAPNTEAFF
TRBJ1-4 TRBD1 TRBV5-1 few TGCGCCAGCAGTGCCGGACAGGGTAATGAAAAACTGTTTTTT CASSAGQGNEKLFF
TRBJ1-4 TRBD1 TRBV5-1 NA TGCGCCAGCAGCTTGGCCAGGGGGTCAGATGAAAAACTGTTTTTT CASSLARGSDEKLFF
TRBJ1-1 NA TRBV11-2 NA TGTGCCAGCAGCTTATACGGTCACACTGAAGCTTTCTTT CASSLYGHTEAFF